This T cell receptor (beta chain) was recovered during a study of T cell changes during pregnancy in multiple sclerosis. This table comes from immunoSEQ multiplex PCR, and its TCRdb copy is limited to in-frame clones, with some not included. Seen here are more than 25,000 clones, approximately 94% observed once, and the top ten hold roughly 0.74%. The length of the CDR3 is 12 residues. Germline V lookup: CDR1 SGHTA, CDR2 FQGNSA. V shed 5 bases and J 8 bases; nucleotides not matched to a gene: 2. The sequence was collected from a female donor with multiple sclerosis, enrolled in a pregnancy study. The rearrangement joins TRBV7-2 to TRBJ1-4, with TRBD1 identical over 7 bases. Here the sequenced sample was CD4+ T cells from peripheral blood mononuclear cells, taken in the first trimester of pregnancy. The CDR3 loop is CASSRDREKLFF. The CDR3 nucleotides are TGTGCCAGCAGCAGGGACAGAGAAAAACTGTTTTTT.